The text below deals with one TCR beta chain. This sample is drawn from a study of T cells after yellow fever vaccination. TCRdb reanalysed the 5' RACE reads using MiXCR and keeps one entry per CDR3 protein. This table holds about 340,000 distinct CDR3 sequences, around 13% found once. With 1 base removed from V and 7 bases from J, the gap between germline ends came to 11 bases. CDR3 length equals 14 residues. The germline CDR1 and CDR2 sequences are LNHNV and YYDKDF (reference sequence). The sequence was obtained from a man aged 18 to 30 who received the YFV17D yellow fever vaccine. V usage is TRBV15 and J usage is TRBJ1-5; D is possibly TRBD1 (5 bases). The sample was CD4+ T cells sorted from PBMCs, taken 15 days after the yellow fever booster vaccination. CDR3 bases: TGTGCCACCAGCAGAGTATTGGAGGGGCAGCCCCAGCATTTT. It specifies CATSRVLEGQPQHF. Drawing the rest from reference TRBV15 and TRBJ1-5, the complete variable domain is DAMVIQNPRYQVTQFGKPVTLSCSQTLNHNVMYWYQQKSSQAPKLLFHYYDKDFNNEADTPDNFQSRRPNTSFCFLDIRSPGLGDTAMYLCATSRVLEGQPQHFGDGTRLSIL.